Below are 8 T cell receptor beta chains sequenced from a single sample in a study of regulatory T cells in long-lasting Graves disease. Arm-PCR of CDR3 regions with iRepertoire HTBI primers generated TCR beta libraries. One entry per CDR3 protein, called by TCRdb with MiXCR from the multiplex PCR reads. The table shows fewer than 550,000 distinct CDR3 sequences, with approximately 16% occurring only once. Time point specified: newly diagnosed GD, antithyroid drugs for less than 3 months. Construction of the TCR library relied on RNA isolated from PBMCs. These data also formed part of another study, on T cells in Graves' hyperthyroidism and ophthalmopathy.

The sequences come from peripheral blood mononuclear cells (PBMCs), collected at new diagnosis, from a patient treated with antithyroid drugs. The source is a woman younger than 30 with Graves disease.

This clonotype has a count of ten or more. This chain joins TRBV12-3 or TRBV12-4 and TRBJ1-4, with no clear D. Trimming took 2 bases from V and 9 from J, leaving 10 bases between them. This CDR3 spans 13 amino acids. CDR3 in DNA: TGTGCCAGCAGTTTAAGGAGAACCCAAAAACTGTTTTTT. This sequence encodes CASSLRRTQKLFF.

Details on this clonotype: This may arise from a read error, as a much more abundant clone is one base away. This CDR3 is missing its conserved last phenylalanine or tryptophan, likely due to a read error. V usage is TRBV18 and J usage is TRBJ1-1; D gene ambiguous. The V gene lost 6 bases and the J gene lost 4 bases, with 12 bases spanning the gap. This CDR3 spans 13 amino acids. Germline assignment: CDR1 KGHSH and CDR2 LQKENI. The CDR3 bases are TGTGCCAGCTCGCCTTGGAGGGCCACTGAAGCTTTCCTT. Protein sequence: CASSPWRATEAFL.

This CDR3 reads CASSQDGLGDIQYF. In nucleotides, the CDR3 is TGTGCCAGCAGCCAAGATGGGTTAGGGGACATTCAGTACTTC. The genes are TRBV3-1 and TRBJ2-4; maybe TRBD1 (5 bases). Trimming took off 0 bases at V and 8 bases at J, with 11 bases between the two ends. The CDR3 has 14 residues. Looked up from germline, CDR1 is LGHDT and CDR2 is YNNKEL (reference sequence).

This clonotype was detected a few times. The rearrangement links TRBV29-1 to TRBJ1-1; D is uncertain. CDR1 and CDR2 from the germline V gene are SQVTM and ANQGSEA. V lost 7 bases and J lost 6, with 15 bases in between. This CDR3 spans 12 amino acids. The CDR3 is CSGRTVRAEAFF. CDR3 bases: TGCAGCGGTCGGACGGTTCGGGCTGAAGCTTTCTTT. Supplemented by reference TRBV29-1 and TRBJ1-1, the full variable domain reads SAVISQKPSRDICQRGTSLTIQCQVDSQVTMMFWYRQQPGQSLTLIATANQGSEATYESGFVIDKFPISRPNLTFSTLTVSNMSPEDSSIYLCSGRTVRAEAFFGQGTRLTVV.

In regard to this clonotype: It may be a read error: a sequence one base away is much more abundant. The gene calls are TRBV7-2 and TRBJ1-2; D perhaps matches TRBD1 (5 bases). This CDR3 is built from 13 residues. In germline, CDR1 is SGHTA, CDR2 FQGNSA. The ends were cut back, 5 bases at V and 2 bases at J, with 9 bases in the middle. CDR3 sequence (DNA): TGTGCCAGCAGCGCACGGGGGAACTATGGCTACACCTTC. Residues: CASSARGNYGYTF.

This clonotype was counted ten times or more. J is TRBJ2-2 and V is TRBV13; tentatively, D is TRBD1 (6 bases). V dropped 4 bases and J dropped 0 bases, with 12 bases sitting between them. The CDR3 sequence is 16 residues long. Germline V CDR1 and CDR2: PRHDT, FYEKMQ (reference sequence). The CDR3 region has the DNA TGTGCCAGCAGCTATAGGAGACAGGCGAACACCGGGGAGCTGTTTTTT. Protein product: CASSYRRQANTGELFF.

This clonotype was counted a few times. The chain couples TRBV7-3 to TRBJ2-7, with 11 bases matching TRBD2. CDR1 is SGHTA, CDR2 FQGTGA, per germline. This CDR3 spans 16 amino acids. The V gene end was trimmed by 5 bases and the J gene end by 3 bases; junction bases not matched to a gene: 9. In DNA, the CDR3 is TGTGCCAGCAGCCCAACCGGGACTAGCGGAGGCTACGAGCAGTACTTC. It yields the protein CASSPTGTSGGYEQYF.

The chain uses TRBV7-2 and TRBJ2-1, with D possibly matching TRBD2 (6 bases). The V and J ends lost 2 bases and 6 bases respectively, with 14 bases between them. The germline V gene has CDR1 SGHTA and CDR2 FQGNSA. This CDR3 is 15 amino acids long. The DNA of the CDR3 is TGTGCCAGCAGCTTAATCATGGGCGGGGCCAATGAGCAGTTCTTC. Translating gives CASSLIMGGANEQFF. Supplemented by reference TRBV7-2 and TRBJ2-1, the full variable domain reads GAGVSQSPSNKVTEKGKDVELRCDPISGHTALYWYRQSLGQGLEFLIYFQGNSAPDKSGLPSDRFSAERTGGSVSTLTIQRTQQEDSAVYLCASSLIMGGANEQFFGPGTRLTVL.